These T cell receptor beta chains were read from a single sample in a study of early T cells in non-severe SARS-CoV-2 infection. One entry per CDR3 protein results from TCRdb running MiXCR on the 5' RACE reads. This table holds roughly 28,000 distinct CDR3 sequences, under 6.5% found once. Sequenced input: whole blood. The source of these receptors is an adult who was a healthcare worker with PCR-confirmed SARS-CoV-2 infection or an uninfected control (not recorded which). Both conserved end residues are part of each CDR3. D genes are given only for firm matches. Expanded clones are given a class, and other clones once, few, many or no size at all.

V gene	D gene	clone size	J gene	CDR3 DNA	CDR3 protein
TRBV29-1	.	many	TRBJ2-6	TGCAGCGTTCTAAACCTACAGGGTTCTGGGGCCAACGTCCTGACTTTC	CSVLNLQGSGANVLTF
TRBV4-1	TRBD1	many	TRBJ2-1	TGCGCCAGCAGCCCGACAGGGGACAATGAGCAGTTCTTC	CASSPTGDNEQFF
TRBV9	.	many	TRBJ1-1	TGTGCCAGCAGCGTAAGCACGCAGGGCTCCGAAGTGGCTTTCTTT	CASSVSTQGSEVAFF
TRBV10-3	.	many	TRBJ1-6	TGTGCCATCAGTGAAAGAGGCATTGCCTATAATTCACCCCTCCACTTT	CAISERGIAYNSPLHF
TRBV6-6	.	many	TRBJ1-5	TGTGCCAGCAGTTACGTCGATAGCAATCAGCCCCAGCATTTT	CASSYVDSNQPQHF
TRBV15	.	many	TRBJ2-1	TGTGCCACCAGCACGCGGGAATCCGCGGGCAATGAGCAGTTCTTC	CATSTRESAGNEQFF
TRBV20-1	.	many	TRBJ1-5	TGCAGTGCTAGAGAGGGGCAGGGAGGGAATCAGCCCCAGCATTTT	CSAREGQGGNQPQHF
TRBV7-9	.	.	TRBJ2-7	TGTGCCAGCAGCATGGACCTCTCCTACGAGCAGTACTTC	CASSMDLSYEQYF
TRBV28	.	few	TRBJ1-4	TGTGCCAGCACCCCGCCCCCCTCCGGGCTAGGGCATGAAAAACTGTTTTTT	CASTPPPSGLGHEKLFF
TRBV7-8	TRBD2	.	TRBJ2-1	TGTGCCAGCAGCTGGCGGGAGTTCTACAATGAGCAGTTCTTC	CASSWREFYNEQFF
TRBV7-6	.	medium-sized	TRBJ1-2	TGTGCCAGCAGCTTAGAGGCAGGGGAGTATGGCTACACCTTC	CASSLEAGEYGYTF